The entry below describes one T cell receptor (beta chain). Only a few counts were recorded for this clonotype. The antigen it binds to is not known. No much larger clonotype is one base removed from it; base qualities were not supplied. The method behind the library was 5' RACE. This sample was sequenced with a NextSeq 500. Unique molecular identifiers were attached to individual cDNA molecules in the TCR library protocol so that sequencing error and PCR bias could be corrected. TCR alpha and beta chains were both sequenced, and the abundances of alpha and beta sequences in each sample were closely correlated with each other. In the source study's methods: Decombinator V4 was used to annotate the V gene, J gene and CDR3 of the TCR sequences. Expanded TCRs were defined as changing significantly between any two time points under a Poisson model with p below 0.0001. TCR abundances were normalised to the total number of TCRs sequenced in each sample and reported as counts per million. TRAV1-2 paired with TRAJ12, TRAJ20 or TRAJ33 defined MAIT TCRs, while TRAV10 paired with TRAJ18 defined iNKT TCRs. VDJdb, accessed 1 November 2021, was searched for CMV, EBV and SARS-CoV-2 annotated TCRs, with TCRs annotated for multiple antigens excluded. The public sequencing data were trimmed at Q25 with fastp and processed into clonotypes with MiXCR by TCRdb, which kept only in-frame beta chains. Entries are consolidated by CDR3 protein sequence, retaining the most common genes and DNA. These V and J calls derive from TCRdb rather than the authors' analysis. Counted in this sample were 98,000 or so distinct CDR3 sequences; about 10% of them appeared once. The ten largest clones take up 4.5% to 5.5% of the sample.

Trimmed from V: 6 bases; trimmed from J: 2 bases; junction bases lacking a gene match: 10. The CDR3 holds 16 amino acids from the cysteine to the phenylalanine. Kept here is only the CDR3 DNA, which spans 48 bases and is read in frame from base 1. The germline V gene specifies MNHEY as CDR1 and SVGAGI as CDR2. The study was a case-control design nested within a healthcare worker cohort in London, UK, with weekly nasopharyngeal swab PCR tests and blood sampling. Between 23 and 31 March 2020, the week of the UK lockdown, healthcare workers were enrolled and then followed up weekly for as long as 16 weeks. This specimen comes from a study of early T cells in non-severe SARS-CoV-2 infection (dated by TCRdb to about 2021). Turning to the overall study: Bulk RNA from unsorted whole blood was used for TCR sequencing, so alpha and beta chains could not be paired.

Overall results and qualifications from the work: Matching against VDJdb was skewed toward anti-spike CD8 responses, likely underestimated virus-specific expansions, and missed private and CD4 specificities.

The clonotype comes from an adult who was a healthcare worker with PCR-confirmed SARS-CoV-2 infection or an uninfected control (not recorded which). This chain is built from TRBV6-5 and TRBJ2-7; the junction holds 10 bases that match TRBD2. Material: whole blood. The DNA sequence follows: TGTGCCAGCAGAGCGGGGGGGACAGTCCTAACCTACGAGCAGTACTTC. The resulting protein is CASRAGGTVLTYEQYF.